This T cell receptor beta chain was sequenced in a study of T cells in women clearing cervical HPV infection. The V gene lost 2 bases and the J gene lost 8 bases, with 18 bases spanning the gap. Per the germline V gene, CDR1 is LNHDA and CDR2 is SQIVND (reference sequence). The CDR3 runs 16 residues. The study, taken as a whole, reports: It is unknown whether associations predate infection; no effector/memory or HPV-specific sorting. CIN3+ cases had significantly higher TCR repertoire richness than controls, but evenness did not differ.

Comment on this clone: Antigen specificity is unknown. The read halts 3 residues ahead of the CDR3 end, with the missing end drawn from the germline J gene.

The method was immunoSEQ multiplex PCR; TCRdb's version includes in-frame clones alone and lacks a portion of them. Listed are around 18,000 clones; about 7% falls within the top ten. The sequence came from a woman between 18 and 70 years old with a cervical HPV16 infection that either progressed to CIN3+ or cleared (not recorded which). This sequence joins TRBV19 and TRBJ1-4; D is possibly TRBD1 (5 bases). Sequenced input: blood buffy coat. CDR3 sequence: CASSIRRAQGGEKLFF. The sequenced CDR3 bases are TGTGCCAGTAGTATAAGACGGGCGCAGGGTGGGGAAAAA.